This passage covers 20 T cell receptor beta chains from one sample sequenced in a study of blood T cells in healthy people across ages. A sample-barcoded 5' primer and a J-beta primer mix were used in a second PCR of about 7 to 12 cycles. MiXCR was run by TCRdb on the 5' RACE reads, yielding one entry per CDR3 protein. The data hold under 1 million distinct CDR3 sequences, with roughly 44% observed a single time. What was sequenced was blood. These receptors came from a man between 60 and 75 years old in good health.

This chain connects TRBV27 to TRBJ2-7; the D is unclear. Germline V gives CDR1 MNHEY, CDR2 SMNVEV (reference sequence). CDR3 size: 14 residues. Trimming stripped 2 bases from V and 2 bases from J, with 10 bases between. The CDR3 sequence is CASSLERDTYEQYF. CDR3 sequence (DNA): TGTGCCAGCAGTTTAGAAAGGGATACCTACGAGCAGTACTTC.

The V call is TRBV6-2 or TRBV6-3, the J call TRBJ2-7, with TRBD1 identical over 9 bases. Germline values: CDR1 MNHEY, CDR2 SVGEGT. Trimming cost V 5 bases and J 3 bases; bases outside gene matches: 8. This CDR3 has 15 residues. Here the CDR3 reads CASSTTGTGLYEQYF. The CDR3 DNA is TGTGCCAGCAGTACAACCGGGACAGGGCTCTACGAGCAGTACTTC.

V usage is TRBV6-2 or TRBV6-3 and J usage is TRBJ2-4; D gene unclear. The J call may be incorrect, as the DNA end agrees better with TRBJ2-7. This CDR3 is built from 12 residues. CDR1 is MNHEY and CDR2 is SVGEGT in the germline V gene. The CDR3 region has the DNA TGTGCCAGCAGTTACGGATTCCGCGAGCAGTACTTC. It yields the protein CASSYGFREQYF.

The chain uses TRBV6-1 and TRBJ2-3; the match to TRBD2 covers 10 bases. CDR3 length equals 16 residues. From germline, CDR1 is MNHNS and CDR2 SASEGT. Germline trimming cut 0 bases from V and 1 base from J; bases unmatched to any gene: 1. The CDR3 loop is CASSEALAGGTDTQYF. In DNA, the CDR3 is TGTGCCAGCAGTGAAGCGCTAGCGGGGGGCACAGATACGCAGTATTTT.

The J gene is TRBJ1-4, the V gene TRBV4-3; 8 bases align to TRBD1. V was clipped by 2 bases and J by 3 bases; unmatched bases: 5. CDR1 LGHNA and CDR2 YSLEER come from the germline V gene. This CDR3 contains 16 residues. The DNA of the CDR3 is TGCGCCAGCAGCCAAATAACAGGGGGAGCTAATGAAAAACTGTTTTTT. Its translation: CASSQITGGANEKLFF.

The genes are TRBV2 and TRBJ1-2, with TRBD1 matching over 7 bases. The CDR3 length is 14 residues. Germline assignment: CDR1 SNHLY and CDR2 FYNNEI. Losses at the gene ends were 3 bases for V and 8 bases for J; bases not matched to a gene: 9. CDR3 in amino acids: CASSEETGTIGYTF. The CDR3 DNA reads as TGTGCCAGCAGTGAGGAGACAGGGACCATAGGCTACACCTTC.

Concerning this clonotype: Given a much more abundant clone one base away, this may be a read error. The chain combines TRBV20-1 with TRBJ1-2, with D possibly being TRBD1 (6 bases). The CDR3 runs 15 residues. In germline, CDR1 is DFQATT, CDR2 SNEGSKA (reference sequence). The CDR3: CSASGGGARNYGCTF. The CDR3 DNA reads TGCAGTGCTTCCGGTGGGGGCGCCAGGAACTATGGCTGCACCTTC.

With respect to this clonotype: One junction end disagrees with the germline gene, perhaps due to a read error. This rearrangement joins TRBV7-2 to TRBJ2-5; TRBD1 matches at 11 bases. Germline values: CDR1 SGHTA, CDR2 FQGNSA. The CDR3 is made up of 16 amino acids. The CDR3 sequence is CASSVSGTGGQGTQYF. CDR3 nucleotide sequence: TGTGCCAGCAGCGTGTCCGGGACAGGGGGTCAAGGGACCCAGTACTTC.

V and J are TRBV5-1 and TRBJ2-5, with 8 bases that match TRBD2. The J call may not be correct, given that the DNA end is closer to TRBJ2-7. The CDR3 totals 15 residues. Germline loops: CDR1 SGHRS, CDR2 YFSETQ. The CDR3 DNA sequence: TGCGCCAGCAGCCAGACCAATTACGCGGGGGGCGAGCAGTACTTC. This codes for CASSQTNYAGGEQYF.

The CDR3 is CASSQDGLAEDIQYF. CDR3 sequence (DNA): TGTGCCAGCAGCCAAGACGGGCTAGCTGAGGACATTCAGTACTTC. V and J are TRBV3-1 and TRBJ2-4; the D gene is possibly TRBD2 (5 bases). Germline CDR1 reads LGHDT; CDR2 reads YNNKEL (reference sequence). Trimming took 0 bases from V and 8 from J, leaving 14 bases between them. This CDR3 region has 15 residues.

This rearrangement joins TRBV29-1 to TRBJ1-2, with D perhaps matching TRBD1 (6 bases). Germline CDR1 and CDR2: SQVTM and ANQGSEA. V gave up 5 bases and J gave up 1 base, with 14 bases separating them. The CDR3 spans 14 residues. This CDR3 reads CSVQPRDNNYGYTF. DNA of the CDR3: TGCAGCGTTCAACCCAGGGACAATAACTATGGCTACACCTTC. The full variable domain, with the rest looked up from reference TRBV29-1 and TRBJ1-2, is SAVISQKPSRDICQRGTSLTIQCQVDSQVTMMFWYRQQPGQSLTLIATANQGSEATYESGFVIDKFPISRPNLTFSTLTVSNMSPEDSSIYLCSVQPRDNNYGYTFGSGTRLTVV.

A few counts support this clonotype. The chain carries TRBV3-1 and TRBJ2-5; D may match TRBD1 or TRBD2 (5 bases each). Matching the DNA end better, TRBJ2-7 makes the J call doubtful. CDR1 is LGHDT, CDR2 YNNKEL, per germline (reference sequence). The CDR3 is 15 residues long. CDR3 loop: CASSQGGTGLYEQYF. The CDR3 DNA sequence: TGTGCCAGCAGCCAAGGGGGGACGGGGCTATACGAGCAGTACTTC.

This chain's CDR3 is CASSVTGGHTDTQYF. CDR3 in DNA: TGTGCCAGCAGCGTGACAGGGGGCCACACAGATACGCAGTATTTT. This chain uses TRBV9 with TRBJ2-3, with TRBD1 matching over 10 bases. Germline CDR1 reads SGDLS; CDR2 reads YYNGEE. V lost 2 bases and J lost 2; bases outside the gene matches: 2. The CDR3 has 15 amino acids.

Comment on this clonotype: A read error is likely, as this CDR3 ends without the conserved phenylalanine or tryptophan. The chain's CDR3 is CATLSGGPYNEQFV. In DNA, the CDR3 is TGTGCCACACTCAGCGGGGGACCGTACAATGAGCAGTTCGTC. V usage is TRBV6-6 and J usage is TRBJ2-1, with 8 bases lining up with TRBD2. Unmatched junction bases numbered 9, after V lost 10 bases and J lost 4 bases. The CDR3 totals 14 residues. In germline, CDR1 is MNHNY, CDR2 SVGAGI (reference sequence).

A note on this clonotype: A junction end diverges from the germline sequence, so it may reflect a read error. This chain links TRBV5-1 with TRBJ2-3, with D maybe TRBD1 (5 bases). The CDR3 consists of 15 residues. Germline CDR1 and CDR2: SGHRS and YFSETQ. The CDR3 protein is CASSSTALSTDMQYF. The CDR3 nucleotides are TGCGCCAGCAGCTCGACAGCCCTCAGCACAGATATGCAGTATTTT.

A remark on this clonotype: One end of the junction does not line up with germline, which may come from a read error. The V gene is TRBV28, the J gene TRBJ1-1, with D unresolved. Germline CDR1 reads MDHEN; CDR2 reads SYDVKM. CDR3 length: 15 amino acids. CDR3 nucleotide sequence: TGTGCCAGCAGCCGACCTTTGGGAGGGAACACTGAGGCTTTCTTT. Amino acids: CASSRPLGGNTEAFF.

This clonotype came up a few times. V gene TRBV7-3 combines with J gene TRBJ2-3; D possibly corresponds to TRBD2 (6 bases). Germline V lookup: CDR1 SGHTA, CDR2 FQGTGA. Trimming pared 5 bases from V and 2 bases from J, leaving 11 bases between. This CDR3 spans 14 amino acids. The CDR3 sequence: CASSPGTFTDTQYF. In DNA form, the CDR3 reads TGTGCCAGCAGCCCCGGGACTTTCACAGATACGCAGTATTTT.

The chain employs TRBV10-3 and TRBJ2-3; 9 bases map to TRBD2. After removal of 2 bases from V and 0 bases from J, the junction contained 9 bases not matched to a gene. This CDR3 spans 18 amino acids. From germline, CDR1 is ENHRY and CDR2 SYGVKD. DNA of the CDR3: TGTGCCATCAGTGAGCAGGGAGCGGGGGGTACGAGCACAGATACGCAGTATTTT. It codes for CAISEQGAGGTSTDTQYF.

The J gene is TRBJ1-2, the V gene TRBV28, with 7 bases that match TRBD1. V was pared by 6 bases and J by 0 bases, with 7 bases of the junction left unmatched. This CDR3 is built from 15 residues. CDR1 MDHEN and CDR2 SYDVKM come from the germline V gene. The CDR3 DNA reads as TGTGCCAGCAGGGGACAGCCTCTATCTAACTATGGCTACACCTTC. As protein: CASRGQPLSNYGYTF.

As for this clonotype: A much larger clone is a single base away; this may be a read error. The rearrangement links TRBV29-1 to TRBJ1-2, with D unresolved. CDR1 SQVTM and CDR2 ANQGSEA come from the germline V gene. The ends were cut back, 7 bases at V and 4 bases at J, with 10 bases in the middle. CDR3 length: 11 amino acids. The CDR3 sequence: CSGGLSYGYTF. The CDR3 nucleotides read TGCAGCGGTGGTCTAAGCTATGGCTACACCTTC. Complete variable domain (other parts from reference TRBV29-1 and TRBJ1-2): SAVISQKPSRDICQRGTSLTIQCQVDSQVTMMFWYRQQPGQSLTLIATANQGSEATYESGFVIDKFPISRPNLTFSTLTVSNMSPEDSSIYLCSGGLSYGYTFGSGTRLTVV.